The 17 T cell receptor beta chains listed next were all sequenced from one sample in a study of T cell repertoires in cytomegalovirus infection (dated by TCRdb to about 2019). The sample was run on an Illumina HiSeq 1500. Clones were called with MiXCR by TCRdb after fastp trimmed the public reads at Q25, and only in-frame beta chains were retained. Rows with a matching CDR3 protein are joined into one entry that keeps the most common DNA and genes. The sample contains around 750,000 distinct CDR3 sequences, approximately 32% of them found a single time. About an eighth of the sample is held by the ten biggest clonotypes. These receptors have no identified antigens. Read against the paper, the sample's treatment or condition label means: in vitro stimulation with specific CMV peptide epitopes to enrich CMV-specific T cells. The input for sequencing was cultured CD8+ T cells from PBMCs, taken from culture after CMV antigen stimulation. These receptors all stem from a human donor in good health (CMV status not recorded). Some clones in this sample may be carry-over from other donors' samples.

Worth noting for this clonotype: Its ends do not fully match the called genes, so a read error is possible. V and J are TRBV5-6 and TRBJ2-7, with 9 positions matching TRBD1. The CDR3 is made up of 14 amino acids. CDR1 is SGHDT and CDR2 is YYEEEE in the germline V gene. The CDR3: CVSSTGQGHYEQYF. DNA for the CDR3: TGTGTCAGCAGTACGGGACAGGGACACTACGAGCAGTACTTC.

A word on this clonotype: One end of the junction fails to match germline, which may point to a read error. V gene TRBV7-2 combines with J gene TRBJ1-5; 10 bases match TRBD1. The CDR3 has 15 residues. CDR1 is SGHTA and CDR2 is FQGNSA in the germline V gene. The CDR3 nucleotides are TGTGCCAACAGCCCCCTCGGGACAGGGGATCAGCCCCAGCATTTT. It encodes CANSPLGTGDQPQHF.

In this sample, this clonotype turned up a few times. V usage is TRBV6-6 and J usage is TRBJ2-7; D is tentatively TRBD1 or TRBD2 (6 bases each). The germline V and J ends were trimmed by 5 bases and 5 bases, with 16 bases remaining between them. CDR1 MNHNY and CDR2 SVGAGI come from the germline V gene (reference sequence). This CDR3 is built from 14 residues. The CDR3 region has the DNA TGTGCCAGCAGTGTCGGGGGCGTAATCCACGAGCAGTACGTC. It codes for CASSVGGVIHEQYV.

This clonotype was counted between two and nine times. This chain links TRBV20-1 with TRBJ2-4; TRBD2 is a possible D gene (5 bases). The CDR3 totals 15 residues. V was clipped by 6 bases and J by 0 bases, with 15 bases between them. The germline CDR1 and CDR2 sequences are DFQATT and SNEGSKA (reference sequence). CDR3 in DNA: TGCAGTGCCCAAGGACTTCCGTCAGCCAAAAACATTCAGTACTTC. This sequence encodes CSAQGLPSAKNIQYF.

This clonotype was detected a few times. This rearrangement joins TRBV7-6 to TRBJ2-3; D might be TRBD1 (5 bases). V was clipped by 0 bases and J by 0 bases, with 10 bases between them. The CDR3 has 16 amino acids. Germline assignment: CDR1 SGHVS and CDR2 FNYEAQ. CDR3 DNA sequence: TGTGCCAGCAGCTTAGCACAGGACGATAGCACAGATACGCAGTATTTT. Protein sequence: CASSLAQDDSTDTQYF.

This chain links TRBV7-9 with TRBJ1-4; no clear D. Germline CDR1 is SEHNR and CDR2 is FQNEAQ (reference sequence). This CDR3 spans 15 amino acids. V lost 5 bases to trimming and J lost 7 bases, with 17 bases between them. CDR3 amino acids: CASSHTRQSGEKLFF. DNA for the CDR3: TGTGCCAGCAGCCACACCAGACAAAGCGGTGAAAAACTGTTTTTT.

This sequence joins TRBV7-9 and TRBJ1-1, with D hard to call. The CDR3 is made up of 9 amino acids. Germline V CDR1 and CDR2: SEHNR, FQNEAQ (reference sequence). V gave up 10 bases and J gave up 11 bases, with 11 bases separating them. CDR3 nucleotides: TGTGCCACAAACCCTGGCGCTTTCTTT. This gives the protein CATNPGAFF.

This clonotype has more than one count but fewer than ten. The chain recombines TRBV29-1 with TRBJ1-5; D is unresolved. The germline gives CDR1 SQVTM, CDR2 ANQGSEA. Trimming removed 4 bases at V and 3 bases at J, with 16 bases between. The CDR3 sequence is 15 residues long. CDR3 protein: CSVGHLSDPNQPQHF. The CDR3, as DNA: TGCAGCGTTGGCCACCTGTCCGATCCCAATCAGCCCCAGCATTTT.

This clonotype appeared a few times. The chain recombines TRBV24-1 with TRBJ2-1; D remains unclear. The V gene lost 8 bases and the J gene lost 3 bases, with 7 bases spanning the gap. In germline, CDR1 is KGHDR, CDR2 SFDVKD. The CDR3 runs 12 residues. The CDR3 sequence is CATKSGYNEQFF. CDR3 coding DNA: TGTGCCACCAAATCCGGCTACAATGAGCAGTTCTTC.

The rearrangement links TRBV6-5 to TRBJ1-1; no clear D gene. The CDR3 sequence is 15 residues long. The germline V gene has CDR1 MNHEY and CDR2 SVGAGI. Trimming left V 2 bases short and J 2 bases short, with 12 bases between. The CDR3: CASSYGVYGNTEAFF. Written as DNA, the CDR3 is TGTGCCAGCAGTTACGGGGTTTACGGTAACACTGAAGCTTTCTTT.

This clonotype was recorded a few times. The chain employs TRBV6-5 and TRBJ2-2, with D tentatively TRBD1 (6 bases). Trimming stripped 7 bases from V and 3 bases from J, with 12 bases between. CDR3 length: 14 amino acids. Germline V lookup: CDR1 MNHEY, CDR2 SVGAGI. CDR3 sequence reads: CASNPRQDTGELFF. For the CDR3, the DNA is TGTGCCAGCAATCCTAGACAGGACACCGGGGAGCTGTTTTTT.

Comments on this clonotype: Germline is not matched at one junction end, which may reflect a read error. This chain links TRBV4-3 with TRBJ2-1; tentatively, D is TRBD2 (6 bases). This CDR3 has 15 amino acids. The germline CDR1 and CDR2 sequences are LGHNA and YSLEER. This chain's CDR3 is CASSQDRSGPPVRIF. The CDR3 coding sequence is TGCGCCAGCAGCCAAGATCGGAGCGGGCCCCCCGTGAGGATCTTC.

The genes are TRBV15 and TRBJ2-1; 7 bases fit TRBD1. Per germline, CDR1 LNHNV and CDR2 YYDKDF (reference sequence). The CDR3 totals 15 residues. The V gene end was trimmed by 6 bases and the J gene end by 8 bases; junction bases not matched to a gene: 13. CDR3 residues: CATRMPGQLLDEQFF. CDR3 sequence (DNA): TGTGCCACCAGGATGCCGGGACAGCTCCTGGATGAGCAGTTCTTC.

A few counts support this clonotype. The J gene is TRBJ2-1, the V gene TRBV10-3; TRBD1 is a possible D gene (6 bases). Trimming removed 3 bases at V and 8 bases at J, with 17 bases between. Germline V gives CDR1 ENHRY, CDR2 SYGVKD. The CDR3 is 15 residues long. This chain's CDR3 is CAISDYTRGNDEQFF. The CDR3, as DNA: TGTGCCATCAGTGATTACACCAGGGGAAACGATGAGCAGTTCTTC.

The chain combines TRBV20-1 with TRBJ2-7; 11 positions agree with TRBD2. J was trimmed by 2 bases and V by 6 bases; bases with no gene match: 9. The CDR3 spans 15 residues. Germline CDR1 DFQATT, CDR2 SNEGSKA (reference sequence). This CDR3 is CSAPDLAGGTYEQYV. CDR3 sequence (DNA): TGCAGTGCCCCCGACCTAGCGGGGGGTACCTACGAGCAGTACGTC.

This chain links TRBV6-1 with TRBJ2-5; the D is unclear. CDR1 is MNHNS, CDR2 SASEGT, per germline. This CDR3 is 10 amino acids long. V dropped 7 bases and J dropped 4 bases, with 4 bases sitting between them. The CDR3 region is CASIRETQYF. CDR3 sequence (DNA): TGTGCCAGCATAAGAGAGACCCAGTACTTC.

V usage is TRBV19 and J usage is TRBJ2-7; a possible D gene is TRBD1 (6 bases). Germline CDR1 reads LNHDA; CDR2 reads SQIVND (reference sequence). Trimming stripped 6 bases from V and 0 bases from J, with 12 bases between. CDR3 length: 14 residues. CDR3 residues: CASREQGYSYEQYF. CDR3 DNA sequence: TGTGCCAGTAGAGAACAGGGTTACTCCTACGAGCAGTACTTC.